This T cell receptor (beta chain) is drawn from a study of T cell repertoires and Cas9 in healthy adults. General observations from the study: SpCas9-reactive effector T cells were reportedly restrained in vitro by SpCas9-reactive regulatory T cells.

This CDR3 is built from 17 residues. Unmatched junction bases numbered 16, after V lost 4 bases and J lost 6 bases. CDR1 and CDR2 (germline): SGHRS, YFSETQ. Concerning this clone: Its antigen remains unknown.

Profiled with immunoSEQ multiplex PCR; TCRdb holds only in-frame clones, not every one. The data contain approximately 22,000 clones, around nine tenths of them singletons. The sample taken for sequencing was CD4+ effector T cells (CD127+, CD25-, CD137-, CD154-) from PBMCs; culture status not recorded. The TCR originated in a human donor in good health. This chain links TRBV5-1 with TRBJ2-3; 8 nucleotides match TRBD1. The chain's CDR3 is CASSPRPGQGVVDTQYF. The CDR3 DNA reads as TGCGCCAGCAGCCCTCGCCCCGGACAGGGAGTAGTGGATACGCAGTATTTT.